These 4 T cell receptor beta chains originate from one sample sequenced in a study of T cells after posttransplantation cyclophosphamide. Data came from immunoSEQ multiplex PCR; TCRdb stores just in-frame clones and leaves some out. Among 5,000 or so clones listed, around 70% were seen once. Controls had myeloablative marrow grafts with methotrexate and calcineurin inhibitor, sampled at 1 year. The source material was PBMCs, sampled roughly 320 days after allogeneic stem cell transplant with calcineurin inhibitor and methotrexate. The receptors come from a female patient aged 50-60 years who received an allogeneic stem cell transplant from an unrelated donor, was CMV-positive, and had acute and chronic GVHD. T cells may partly derive from the graft donor.

The chain recombines TRBV5-1 with TRBJ2-2; the D gene is possibly TRBD1 (5 bases). CDR1 and CDR2 (germline): SGHRS, YFSETQ. Trimming removed 0 bases from V and 1 base from J, with 7 bases in between. The CDR3 runs 15 residues. The CDR3 reads CASSLGQQNTGELFF. The CDR3 coding sequence is TGCGCCAGCAGCTTGGGACAGCAGAACACCGGGGAGCTGTTTTTT.

The chain combines TRBV7-2 with TRBJ2-1; 16 nucleotides line up with TRBD2. The CDR3 loop spans 19 amino acids. Germline V gene sequence: CDR1 SGHTA, CDR2 FQGNSA. V was pared by 5 bases and J by 5 bases, with 12 bases of the junction left unmatched. CDR3 sequence: CASSPRGGTSGGANNEQFF. CDR3 nucleotides: TGTGCCAGCAGCCCCCGAGGTGGGACTAGCGGGGGGGCAAACAATGAGCAGTTCTTC.

This clone has a handful of counts. The chain carries TRBV6-1 and TRBJ1-3; a possible D gene is TRBD1 (6 bases). Germline values: CDR1 MNHNS, CDR2 SASEGT. This CDR3 region has 15 residues. V lost 4 bases and J lost 4, with 14 bases in between. The CDR3 region is CASSVNRQAGNTIYF. CDR3 bases: TGTGCCAGCAGTGTAAACCGACAGGCCGGAAACACCATATATTTT.

This clone is medium-sized (0.01 to 0.1%) within its sample. The chain combines TRBV7-9 with TRBJ2-7; tentative D call: TRBD2 (6 bases). The V end lost 3 bases, the J end lost 5 bases, and 20 bases lay between the germline ends. The V gene's germline CDR1 is SEHNR and CDR2 FQNEAQ (reference sequence). There are 16 residues in the CDR3. The CDR3 spells CASSFSRPGGMDEQYF. The CDR3 DNA reads TGTGCCAGCAGCTTTTCGCGGCCGGGCGGGATGGACGAGCAGTACTTC.